This T cell receptor beta chain emerged from a study of T cell repertoires in cytomegalovirus infection. As to this clonotype: This may be a read error, as it is one base from a much larger clone.

TCRdb processed the reads anew with MiXCR; each CDR3 protein has one entry. The data contain about 740,000 distinct CDR3 sequences, 35% to 45% of them singletons. CDR3 length: 16 amino acids. Germline CDR1 and CDR2: SGHTA and FQGNSA. Trimming took off 4 bases at V and 2 bases at J, with 14 bases between the two ends. The sequence came from a human donor in good health (CMV status not recorded). Some clones in this sample may be carry-over from other donors' samples. Sequencing was carried out using PBMCs. The chain uses TRBV7-2 and TRBJ2-2; D remains unclear. The CDR3 spells CASSSQMGRNTGELFF. The CDR3 bases are TGTGCCAGCAGCTCACAAATGGGTCGAAACACCGGGGAGCTGTTTTTT.